This T cell receptor beta chain was sequenced in a study of T cells in Graves' hyperthyroidism and ophthalmopathy (dated by TCRdb to about 2019). Concerning the study at large: To identify distinguishing TCR V-J signatures, a discovery cohort of some 99 patients was used, comprising fewer than 45 with Graves' ophthalmopathy and approximately 58 with stable Graves' hyperthyroidism. Whether ophthalmopathy could be predicted prospectively was tested in an independent validation cohort made up of approximately 19 hyperthyroidism patients plus 17 patients who later progressed to ophthalmopathy. The approximately 100 discovery patients were randomly split 7:3 into training and test sets. The study also compared thyroid tissue and blood T-cell repertoires from 6 or 7 Graves' hyperthyroidism patients. Once sampling was done, hyperthyroidism patients were given methimazole at a starting dose of 30 mg daily, whereas ophthalmopathy patients were given high-dose intravenous methylprednisolone. The paper describes TCR Vbeta CDR3 sequencing of around 140 peripheral blood samples, made up of roughly 45 ophthalmopathy patients, roughly 72 hyperthyroidism patients and some 17 progressor patients.

As concerns this clonotype: Which antigen it targets is not known. Base qualities were left out, and no much larger clone turns up one base away.

Study-wide conclusions, independent of this receptor: Most expanded thyroid clonotypes (frequency above 0.001) were also detected in blood, suggesting blood repertoires may reflect thyroid immune responses. Sample size was not statistically predetermined, and investigators were not blinded to group allocation. In validation, the model predicted progression to ophthalmopathy a median of approximately 6.6 months before onset, with about 64% sensitivity and 72.22% specificity. A model built on a 13 V-J signature distinguished ophthalmopathy from stable hyperthyroidism, reaching around 90% sensitivity and about 81% specificity in cross-validation and 80%/75% in testing.

The TCR beta CDR3 regions were amplified from the RNA transcripts. A first-round RT-PCR of the TCR CDR3 used the HTBI primer set with the Qiagen OneStep RT-PCR kit. The libraries were constructed in a second round of multiplex PCR and then size-selected and purified. The libraries were sequenced on an Illumina HiSeq2000 using paired-end 100 bp reads. On the study's bioinformatics: SOAPnuke was used to process the raw data, throwing out any read that contained adapters or uncalled bases, had a mean Phred below 15, or lacked an exact constant-primer or identifier match. COPE v1.2.5 was used to merge high-quality paired reads, and clonotypes were defined as unique nucleotide sequences. MiTCR v1.1 was used to align clonotypes to the IMGT TRBV, TRBD and TRBJ reference segments. The analysis included only V-J combinations with a frequency above 0.0001, which together covered over 98% of the repertoires. The TCS score was defined as F50 (clonal expansion) divided by E x V (chaos), with BLOSUM62-based TCRdist calculated between CDR3 peptides within each V-J. Welch's t-statistics and random forest reduced several hundred V-J features to 10 to 15, which were used in a naive Bayes classifier (R e1071). The similarity between thyroid and blood repertoires was quantified using the Morisita-Horn index. TCRdb reworked the public reads: Q25 trimming with fastp, MiXCR clone assembly, productive beta chains retained. Every distinct CDR3 protein forms one entry, paired with its most common genes and DNA. The V and J calls come from TCRdb's annotation, not from the publication. Counted in this sample were 600,000 to 700,000 distinct CDR3 sequences; about 45% of them appeared once. The ten largest clones represent about 7% of the sample.

Patients with uncontrolled infections, other autoimmune diseases, pregnancy or lactation were excluded. Clinical symptoms, serum thyroxine and TRAb, thyroid ultrasound, and orbital computed tomography formed the basis for the diagnoses. Total RNA was extracted using Trizol reagent, and RNA quality was assessed on an Agilent 2100 Bioanalyzer. Germline trimming: 1 base from V, 4 bases from J; junction bases outside gene matches: 16. Including cysteine and phenylalanine, the CDR3 has 18 amino acids. CDR3 DNA only is kept here, 54 bases in frame from base 1. In the germline V gene, CDR1 corresponds to SGHVS and CDR2 to FNYEAQ.

The sequence joins TRBV7-6 to TRBJ2-7; 7 nucleotides in the junction match TRBD2. Sequences were obtained from peripheral blood or thyroid tissue (not recorded which). The sequence was collected from an adult man with Graves' disease, either hyperthyroidism or ophthalmopathy (not recorded which). The CDR3 sequence is CASSLEGDRRGGFYEQYF. The nucleotide sequence reads TGTGCCAGCAGCTTAGAAGGGGATCGTCGGGGAGGGTTTTACGAGCAGTACTTC. With the rest looked up from the reference TRBV7-6 and TRBJ2-7 genes rather than sequenced, the full variable domain is GAGVSQSPRYKVTKRGQDVALRCDPISGHVSLYWYRQALGQGPEFLTYFNYEAQQDKSGLPNDRFSAERPEGSISTLTIQRTEQRDSAMYRCASSLEGDRRGGFYEQYFGPGTRLTVT.